This T cell receptor (beta chain) is from a study of blood T cells in healthy people across ages. Trimming cost V 3 bases and J 8 bases; bases outside gene matches: 18. CDR1 is SGHRS and CDR2 is YFSETQ in the germline V gene. The CDR3 extends over 17 amino acids. Overall study findings and caveats: Researchers report that TCR beta diversity correlated strongly with naive T cell percentage. It was held that diversity estimates obtained from one million T cells represented underestimates.

Sample-barcoded 5' priming and a J-beta primer mix drove a second PCR of 7 to 11 cycles. Sequencing of every sample gave 3 million or more CDR3-containing paired-end reads. TCRdb redid the calling of the 5' RACE reads with MiXCR, one entry per CDR3 protein. The data show more than 750,000 distinct CDR3 sequences, with roughly 28% seen just once and roughly a tenth held by the top ten. Details on this clonotype: Its antigen is not identified.

These data were likewise used in another study, on T cells of mothers and their children. That publication notes: A few healthy Caucasian mothers gave samples, and so did their six children.

The TCR comes from a woman aged 35 to 49 in good health. Sequenced input: blood. V is TRBV5-1 and J is TRBJ1-2, with 8 nucleotides matching TRBD1. The CDR3 loop is CASSYPQEDRGRRGYTF. CDR3 bases: TGCGCCAGCAGCTACCCCCAAGAAGACAGGGGAAGACGAGGCTACACCTTC. The whole variable domain, filled in from reference TRBV5-1 and TRBJ1-2, reads KAGVTQTPRYLIKTRGQQVTLSCSPISGHRSVSWYQQTPGQGLQFLFEYFSETQRNKGNFPGRFSGRQFSNSRSEMNVSTLELGDSALYLCASSYPQEDRGRRGYTFGSGTRLTVV.